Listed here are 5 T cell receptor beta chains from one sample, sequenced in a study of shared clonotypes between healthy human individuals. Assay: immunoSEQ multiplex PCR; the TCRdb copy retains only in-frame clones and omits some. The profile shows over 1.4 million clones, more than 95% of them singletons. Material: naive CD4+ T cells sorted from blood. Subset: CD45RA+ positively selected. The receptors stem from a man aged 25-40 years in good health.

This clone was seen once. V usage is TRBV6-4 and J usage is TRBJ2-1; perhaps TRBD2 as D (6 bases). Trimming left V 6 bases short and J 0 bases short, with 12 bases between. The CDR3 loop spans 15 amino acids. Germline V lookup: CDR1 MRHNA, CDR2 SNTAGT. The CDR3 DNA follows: TGTGCCAGCAGGGGACTCCCAAGCTCCTACAATGAGCAGTTCTTC. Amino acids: CASRGLPSSYNEQFF.

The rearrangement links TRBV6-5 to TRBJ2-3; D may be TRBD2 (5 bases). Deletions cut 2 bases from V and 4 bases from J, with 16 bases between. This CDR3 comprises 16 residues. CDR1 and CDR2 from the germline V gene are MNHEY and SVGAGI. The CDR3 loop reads CASSYRLSGASDTQYF. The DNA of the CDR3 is TGTGCCAGCAGTTACCGACTAAGCGGAGCCTCAGATACGCAGTATTTT.

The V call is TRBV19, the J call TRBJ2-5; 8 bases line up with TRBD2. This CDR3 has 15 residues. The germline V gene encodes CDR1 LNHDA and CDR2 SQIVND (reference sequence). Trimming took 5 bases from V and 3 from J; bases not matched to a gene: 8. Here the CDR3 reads CASSVGRAGEETQYF. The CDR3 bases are TGTGCCAGTAGTGTCGGGAGGGCCGGGGAAGAGACCCAGTACTTC.

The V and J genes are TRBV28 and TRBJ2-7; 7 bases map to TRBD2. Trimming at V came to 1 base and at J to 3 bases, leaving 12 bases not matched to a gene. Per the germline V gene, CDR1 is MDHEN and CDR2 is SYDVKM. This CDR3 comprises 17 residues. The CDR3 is CASSLLDFAGVNYEQYF. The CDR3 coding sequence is TGTGCCAGCAGTTTATTAGATTTTGCGGGAGTTAACTACGAGCAGTACTTC. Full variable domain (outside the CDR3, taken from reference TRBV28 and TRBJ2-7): DVKVTQSSRYLVKRTGEKVFLECVQDMDHENMFWYRQDPGLGLRLIYFSYDVKMKEKGDIPEGYSVSREKKERFSLILESASTNQTSMYLCASSLLDFAGVNYEQYFGPGTRLTVT.

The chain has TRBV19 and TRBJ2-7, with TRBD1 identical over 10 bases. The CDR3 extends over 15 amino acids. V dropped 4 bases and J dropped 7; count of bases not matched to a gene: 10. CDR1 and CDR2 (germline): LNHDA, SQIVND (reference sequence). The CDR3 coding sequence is TGTGCCAGTAGTACCCCCGGGACAGGGGCAGGTGAGCAGTACTTC. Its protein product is CASSTPGTGAGEQYF.